The rows below give T cell receptor beta chains drawn from one sample of a study of blood T cell repertoires in COVID-19. TCRdb's table, derived via immunoSEQ multiplex PCR, lists solely in-frame clones and lacks some. The profile covers tens of thousands of clones, with about four fifths appearing a single time and approximately 2.4% taken by the ten largest. The source material was peripheral blood. The receptors were gathered from a man aged 50 to 59 with acute or convalescent COVID-19. Each CDR3 is given with its conserved first and last residue. D genes are given only for firm matches. Rows may omit the clone size; those that give it use once, few, many or a size class.

D gene | clone size | J gene | V gene | CDR3 DNA | CDR3 protein
. | once | TRBJ1-2 | TRBV7-2 | TGTGCCAGCAGCTCCAACCCTGAGGGCCCCGGCTACACCTTC | CASSSNPEGPGYTF
TRBD2 | . | TRBJ2-2 | TRBV4-1 | TGCGCCAGCACCCCGACTAGCGGGAGGGCCGGCGGGGAGCTGTTTTTT | CASTPTSGRAGGELFF
. | . | TRBJ2-2 | TRBV12-3/TRBV12-4 | TGTGCCAGCAGTGGCCCGGGGGAGCTGTTTTTT | CASSGPGELFF
TRBD1 | once | TRBJ2-5 | TRBV19 | TGTGCCAGTAGCGGGGGACAGGGGGCATGGGAGACCCAGTACTTC | CASSGGQGAWETQYF
TRBD2 | . | TRBJ2-1 | TRBV4-2 | TGTGCCAGCAGCCAAGGACCGGGAGGGCCCTACAATGAGCAGTTCTTC | CASSQGPGGPYNEQFF
. | . | TRBJ1-5 | TRBV5-1 | TGCGCCAGCAGCCAAAACAGGGATCAGCCCCAGCATTTT | CASSQNRDQPQHF
. | . | TRBJ2-6 | TRBV3-1/TRBV3-2 | TGTGCCAGCAGCGGAGGGGTATACTCTGGGGCCAACGTCCTGACTTTC | CASSGGVYSGANVLTF
TRBD2 | . | TRBJ2-5 | TRBV7-9 | TGTGCCAGCAGCCCCTGGGTAGCGGGAGGCAAGGAGACCCAGTACTTC | CASSPWVAGGKETQYF
TRBD2 | . | TRBJ2-3 | TRBV7-6 | TGTGCCAGCAGCCCGACTAGCAGAGATACGCAGTATTTT | CASSPTSRDTQYF
. | . | TRBJ2-3 | TRBV5-1 | TGCGCCAGCAGCTTGGTGGCGGGGCTCACAGATACGCAGTATTTT | CASSLVAGLTDTQYF
TRBD1 | few | TRBJ2-7 | TRBV6-6 | TGTGCCAGCAGTCCCGACCAAAAGGCCGGGACAGGGGCCTACGAGCAGTACTTC | CASSPDQKAGTGAYEQYF
. | . | TRBJ1-6 | TRBV7-2 | TGTGCCAGCAGCTTAGCGCAGGGAGGTCTATCACCCCTCCACTTT | CASSLAQGGLSPLHF
. | . | TRBJ1-2 | TRBV29-1 | TGCAGCGTCTCCAGGGTAGGCGGCTACACCTTC | CSVSRVGGYTF
. | . | TRBJ1-3 | TRBV6-5 | TGTGCCAGCAGTAGGACAGTAGAGAGAAACACCATATATTTT | CASSRTVERNTIYF
TRBD2 | once | TRBJ2-3 | TRBV6-4 | TGTGCCAGCAGTGACGTTGCGGGGGGCCCTACGCAGTATTTT | CASSDVAGGPTQYF
. | once | TRBJ2-1 | TRBV6-5 | TGTGCCAGCAGTTACTCGGGGCGGGGTCCCTACAATGAGCAGTTCTTC | CASSYSGRGPYNEQFF
. | . | TRBJ2-1 | TRBV7-2 | TGTGCCAGCAGCACGAGAACCGGGACACCCAATGAGCAGTTCTTC | CASSTRTGTPNEQFF